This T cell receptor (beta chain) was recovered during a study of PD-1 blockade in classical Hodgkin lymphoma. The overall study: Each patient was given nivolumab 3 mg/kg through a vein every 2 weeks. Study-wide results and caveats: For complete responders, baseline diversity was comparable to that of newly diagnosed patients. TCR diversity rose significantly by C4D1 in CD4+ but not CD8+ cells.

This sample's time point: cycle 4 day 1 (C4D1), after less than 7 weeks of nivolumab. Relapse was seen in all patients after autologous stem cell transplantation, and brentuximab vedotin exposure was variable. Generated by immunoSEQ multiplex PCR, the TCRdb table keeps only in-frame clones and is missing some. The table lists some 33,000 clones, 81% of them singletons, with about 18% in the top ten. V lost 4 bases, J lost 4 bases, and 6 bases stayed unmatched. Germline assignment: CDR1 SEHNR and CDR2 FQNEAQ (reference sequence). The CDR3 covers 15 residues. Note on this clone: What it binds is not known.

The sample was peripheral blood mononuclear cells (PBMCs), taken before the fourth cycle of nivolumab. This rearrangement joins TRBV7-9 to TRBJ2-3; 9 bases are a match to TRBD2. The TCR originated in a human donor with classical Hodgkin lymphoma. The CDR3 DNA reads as TGTGCCAGCAGCTATAGCGGGAGTACGGCAGATACGCAGTATTTT. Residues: CASSYSGSTADTQYF. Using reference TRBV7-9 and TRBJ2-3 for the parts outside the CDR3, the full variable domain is DTGVSQNPRHKITKRGQNVTFRCDPISEHNRLYWYRQTLGQGPEFLTYFQNEAQLEKSRLLSDRFSAERPKGSFSTLEIQRTEQGDSAMYLCASSYSGSTADTQYFGPGTRLTVL.